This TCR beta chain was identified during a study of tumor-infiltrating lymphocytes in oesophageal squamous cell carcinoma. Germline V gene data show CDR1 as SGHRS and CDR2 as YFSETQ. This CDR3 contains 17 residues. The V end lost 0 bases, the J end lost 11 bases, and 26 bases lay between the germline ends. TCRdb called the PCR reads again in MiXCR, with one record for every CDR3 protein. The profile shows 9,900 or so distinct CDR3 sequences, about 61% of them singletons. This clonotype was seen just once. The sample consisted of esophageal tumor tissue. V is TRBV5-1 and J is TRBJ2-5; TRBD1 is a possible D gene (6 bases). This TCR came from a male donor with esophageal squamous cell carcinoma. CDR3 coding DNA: TGCGCCAGCAGCTTGGCCGTAGTCCCAGGGGTCTACAATGAGCAGTACTTC. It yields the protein CASSLAVVPGVYNEQYF. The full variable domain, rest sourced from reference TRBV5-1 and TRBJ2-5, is KAGVTQTPRYLIKTRGQQVTLSCSPISGHRSVSWYQQTPGQGLQFLFEYFSETQRNKGNFPGRFSGRQFSNSRSEMNVSTLELGDSALYLCASSLAVVPGVYNEQYFGPGTRLLVL.